These 15 T cell receptor beta chains came from one sample sequenced in a study of blood T cell repertoires in COVID-19. The protocol was immunoSEQ multiplex PCR, while the TCRdb copy is restricted to in-frame clones and leaves out a portion. Of about 200,000 clones listed, around 81% were seen once; the top ten hold 8% to 9%. Sample: PBMCs or T cells enriched from blood (not recorded which). The receptors derive from a woman in her forties or fifties with acute COVID-19.

The CDR3 protein is CASSQASRGSGANVLTF. The CDR3 DNA reads as TGTGCCAGCAGCCAGGCCTCCAGGGGCTCTGGGGCCAACGTCCTGACTTTC. The chain combines TRBV3-1 (or the pseudogene TRBV3-2) with TRBJ2-6; D is perhaps TRBD1 (6 bases). Germline V gene sequence: CDR1 LGHDT, CDR2 YNNKEL (reference sequence). The CDR3 is 17 amino acids. V was shortened by 3 bases and J by 0 bases, with 12 bases between the two germline ends.

The V call is TRBV11-2, the J call TRBJ2-5; D is perhaps TRBD2 (6 bases). The germline V gene encodes CDR1 SGHAT and CDR2 FQNNGV. Trimming took off 7 bases at V and 4 bases at J, with 16 bases between the two ends. The CDR3 loop spans 14 amino acids. The chain's CDR3 is CASTLLGGGETQYF. CDR3 in DNA: TGTGCCAGCACCCTACTCGGGGGAGGAGAGACCCAGTACTTC.

This chain uses TRBV18 with TRBJ1-4; the D gene is possibly TRBD1 (6 bases). Germline lookup yields CDR1 KGHSH and CDR2 LQKENI. The CDR3 loop spans 15 amino acids. Deletions cut 3 bases from V and 3 bases from J, with 11 bases between. The CDR3 coding sequence is TGTGCCAGCTCACCGTCGACAGGCGCTAATGAAAAACTGTTTTTT. It codes for CASSPSTGANEKLFF.

V usage is TRBV7-2 and J usage is TRBJ2-5; 11 bases agree with TRBD2. V shed 3 bases, J shed 5 bases, and the junction held 2 bases outside the gene matches. Germline V gene lookup returns CDR1 SGHTA and CDR2 FQGNSA. This CDR3 is 14 amino acids long. In DNA form, the CDR3 reads TGTGCCAGCAGCTTTTCTAGCGGGGGGGAGACCCAGTACTTC. Translated, it gives CASSFSSGGETQYF.

This chain connects TRBV5-1 to TRBJ2-7; TRBD1 matches 7 bases. Germline lookup yields CDR1 SGHRS and CDR2 YFSETQ. The CDR3 covers 16 residues. The junction had 13 bases not matched to a gene; V was cut back by 5 bases and J by 2 bases. CDR3 sequence reads: CASSSLLTGKAYEQYF. CDR3 coding DNA: TGCGCCAGCAGTTCGCTCCTGACAGGGAAGGCCTACGAGCAGTACTTC.

The rearrangement links TRBV7-9 to TRBJ1-1; the match to TRBD1 covers 8 bases. The CDR3 length is 13 residues. The germline V gene has CDR1 SEHNR and CDR2 FQNEAQ (reference sequence). The ends lost 5 bases at V and 6 bases at J; junction bases unmatched: 5. This CDR3 is CASSTGGSAEAFF. In DNA form, the CDR3 reads TGTGCCAGCAGCACAGGGGGGTCGGCTGAAGCTTTCTTT.

This rearrangement joins TRBV7-2 to TRBJ2-7, with a tentative D call TRBD1 (5 bases). From germline, CDR1 is SGHTA and CDR2 FQGNSA. The V and J ends lost 2 bases and 4 bases respectively, with 15 bases between them. The CDR3 sequence is 15 residues long. The CDR3 nucleotides read TGTGCCAGCAGCTTACTTTATGGGGCCGCGTACGAGCAGTACTTC. Encoded protein: CASSLLYGAAYEQYF.

The rearrangement joins TRBV28 to TRBJ2-1; tentatively, D is TRBD2 (6 bases). CDR1 and CDR2 from the germline V gene are MDHEN and SYDVKM. CDR3 length equals 15 residues. Trimming stripped 3 bases from V and 6 bases from J, with 15 bases between. The CDR3 DNA reads TGTGCCAGCAGTTTCGGGGGTGGAGGGTCCAATGAGCAGTTCTTC. It encodes CASSFGGGGSNEQFF.

The chain employs TRBV9 and TRBJ2-7; D unresolved. This CDR3 has 14 amino acids. The germline CDR1 and CDR2 sequences are SGDLS and YYNGEE. V lost 0 bases and J 2 bases, leaving 9 bases between the germline ends. CDR3 nucleotide sequence: TGTGCCAGCAGCGTAGCCTCAACAGCCTACGAGCAGTACTTC. Protein sequence: CASSVASTAYEQYF.

The CDR3 reads CATSDPKTSGSIHEQFF. Here the CDR3 DNA reads TGTGCCACCAGTGATCCAAAGACTAGCGGGAGTATCCATGAGCAGTTCTTC. The chain links TRBV24-1 to TRBJ2-1; 12 bases are shared with TRBD2. The germline V gene encodes CDR1 KGHDR and CDR2 SFDVKD. The CDR3 is 17 amino acids. The trim removed 3 bases at V and 8 bases at J, leaving 10 bases unmatched.

The chain couples TRBV7-3 to TRBJ2-3, with 9 bases aligning to TRBD2. Germline V gives CDR1 SGHTA, CDR2 FQGTGA. The CDR3 loop spans 15 amino acids. V trimming: 6 bases; J trimming: 3 bases; junction bases outside the gene matches: 7. The CDR3 bases are TGTGCCAGCAGTGCGTATAGCGGGAGTACAGATACGCAGTATTTT. Protein product: CASSAYSGSTDTQYF.

The rearrangement links TRBV7-6 to TRBJ2-2; perhaps TRBD1 as D (6 bases). Per the germline V gene, CDR1 is SGHVS and CDR2 is FNYEAQ. The CDR3 has 14 residues. V lost 5 bases to trimming and J lost 6 bases, with 13 bases between them. The CDR3 sequence: CASSLVQGSGELFF. DNA for the CDR3: TGTGCCAGCAGCCTCGTACAGGGATCCGGGGAGCTGTTTTTT.

In this sample, this clone turned up a few times. This rearrangement joins TRBV9 to TRBJ2-6; unclear D gene. Germline assignment: CDR1 SGDLS and CDR2 YYNGEE. The CDR3 runs 15 residues. The V and J ends lost 0 bases and 2 bases respectively, with 6 bases between them. This CDR3 reads CASSVGVTGANVLTF. DNA for the CDR3: TGTGCCAGCAGCGTAGGCGTAACTGGGGCCAACGTCCTGACTTTC.

The chain has TRBV12-5 and TRBJ1-3; 7 nucleotides line up with TRBD1. Losses at the gene ends were 6 bases for V and 0 bases for J; bases not matched to a gene: 11. Germline CDR1 is LGHNT and CDR2 is FRNRAP. This CDR3 contains 17 residues. The CDR3 here is CASGPLQGLSSGNTIYF. In nucleotides, the CDR3 is TGTGCTAGTGGACCCTTACAGGGGTTGAGCTCTGGAAACACCATATATTTT.

This clone was counted a single time. The V call is TRBV27, the J call TRBJ1-5; D is perhaps TRBD1 (5 bases). V lost 1 base and J lost 4, with 14 bases in between. From germline, CDR1 is MNHEY and CDR2 SMNVEV (reference sequence). The CDR3 loop spans 16 amino acids. CDR3 sequence reads: CASSLYAGSGNQPQHF. The CDR3 DNA sequence: TGTGCCAGCAGTTTATACGCAGGGTCCGGTAATCAGCCCCAGCATTTT.